Listed below are T cell receptor beta chains from one sample, sequenced in a study of T cell changes during pregnancy in multiple sclerosis. Clones were sequenced by immunoSEQ multiplex PCR, and TCRdb holds only the in-frame ones, with some missing. The sample lists tens of thousands of clones, 85% to 95% occurring once. Sample: peripheral blood. These receptors all come from a female donor with multiple sclerosis, enrolled in a pregnancy study. Both conserved end residues are part of each CDR3. Fields, in order: V gene, J gene, clone size, D gene, CDR3 DNA, CDR3 protein. D genes are given only for firm matches. A row's size may be missing; if present it is once, few, many or a size class.

TRBV16	TRBJ1-5	-	-	TGTGCCAGCAGCCCATGGCTGGGGGGCAAGGGAATTCAGCCCCAGCATTTT	CASSPWLGGKGIQPQHF
TRBV10-1	TRBJ2-2	-	TRBD2	TGCGCCAGCAGGGGAGGGCAGGGTGCCGGGGAGCTGTTTTTT	CASRGGQGAGELFF
TRBV6-1	TRBJ1-1	-	TRBD1	TGTGCCAGCAGTGCCACAGGGGGCTCGACTGAAGCTTTCTTT	CASSATGGSTEAFF
TRBV2	TRBJ1-1	once	-	TGTGCCAGCAGAGACCCGGCGGAGGAAGCTTTCTTT	CASRDPAEEAFF
TRBV6-1	TRBJ2-1	-	TRBD1	TGTGCCAGCAGTGAAGAGACAGGGGGCTTAAATGAGCAGTTCTTC	CASSEETGGLNEQFF
TRBV28	TRBJ1-4	-	-	TGTGCCAGCACCTCCCCCCGTGCGGGAACTAATGAAAAACTGTTTTTT	CASTSPRAGTNEKLFF
TRBV5-8	TRBJ2-3	-	-	TGTGCCAGCAGCTTGTGGTACGATACGCAGTATTTT	CASSLWYDTQYF
TRBV9	TRBJ1-5	-	TRBD1	TGTGCCAGCAGCGTTCAGGGGGCCGGCAATCAGCCCCAGCATTTT	CASSVQGAGNQPQHF
TRBV30	TRBJ1-1	once	-	TGTGCCGGGGGGGAAACTGAAGCTTTCTTT	CAGGETEAFF
TRBV5-4	TRBJ2-3	-	TRBD2	TGTGCCAGCAGCTACACGGGAGGCGGCACAGATACGCAGTATTTT	CASSYTGGGTDTQYF
TRBV9	TRBJ2-1	-	-	TGTGCCAGCAGCCCAACACGACTTCCCTACAATGAGCAGTTCTTC	CASSPTRLPYNEQFF
TRBV6-6	TRBJ1-1	-	-	TGTGCCAGCAGGAACACCAGGGATACTGAAGCTTTCTTT	CASRNTRDTEAFF
TRBV29-1	TRBJ2-5	-	-	TGCAGCGTTGATAGGTGGGCCAGCCAAGAGACCCAGTACTTC	CSVDRWASQETQYF